Listed below are T cell receptor beta chains from one sample, sequenced in a study of radiotherapy plus CTLA-4 blockade in lung cancer. The table came from immunoSEQ multiplex PCR; TCRdb's copy has only in-frame clones and leaves some out. The data show about 40,000 clones, roughly 73% seen once. Sample: peripheral blood, taken from a patient treated with radiotherapy plus ipilimumab. These receptors came from a human donor with non-small cell lung cancer that progressed on radiotherapy plus ipilimumab. CDR3s include the opening cysteine and the closing phenylalanine or tryptophan. The order of the fields is V gene, D gene, J gene, CDR3 protein. D genes are given only for firm matches.

>TRBV11-1|NA|TRBJ1-4
CASSLGPQVNEKLFF
>TRBV11-2|NA|TRBJ1-5
CASSLGTGRPQHF
>TRBV7-8|NA|TRBJ2-1
CASSLAENNEQFF
>TRBV2|TRBD2|TRBJ2-1
CASLSGLAGLWEQFF
>TRBV15|TRBD1|TRBJ2-3
CATSTTPGQGAGDTQYF
>TRBV15|TRBD1|TRBJ2-3
CATSRDPTGLDTQYF
>TRBV6-1|TRBD1|TRBJ2-2
CATTVGTANTGELFF
>TRBV14|NA|TRBJ2-7
CASSQVGRANYF
>TRBV7-2|TRBD2|TRBJ2-5
CASSVGGLAEVETQYF
>TRBV6-1|NA|TRBJ1-6
CASSFAGLYNSPLHF
>TRBV7-3|NA|TRBJ2-3
CASSLTGGARDTQYF
>TRBV19|TRBD2|TRBJ2-1
CASSIGGGTYNEQFF
>TRBV6-6|TRBD1|TRBJ1-2
CASSYTGGANYGYTF
>TRBV5-4|TRBD2|TRBJ2-1
CASSFRLAGGPFNEQFF
>TRBV9|TRBD2|TRBJ2-5
CASSVGTSGGARETQYF
>TRBV11-2|NA|TRBJ2-7
CASSLEWGRAHEQYF
>TRBV7-9|NA|TRBJ2-7
CASSRTDYEQYF
>TRBV6-5|TRBD1|TRBJ1-1
CASGRQGAITEAFF
>TRBV6-6|NA|TRBJ1-5
CASSSLGRDQPQHF
>TRBV7-8|TRBD2|TRBJ2-1
CASSSRGGSYNEQFF
>TRBV7-2|TRBD2|TRBJ2-7
CASSLALAGASEQYF
>TRBV7-9|NA|TRBJ2-7
CASSLGTYEQYF
>TRBV11-2|NA|TRBJ1-1
CASSLAGTKNTEAFF
>TRBV15|TRBD1|TRBJ1-1
CATSRDWGQGEAEAFF
>TRBV11-3|TRBD2|TRBJ2-3
CASSLGTSGGPSDTQYF
>TRBV14|TRBD1|TRBJ1-3
CASSQRTGGDTIYF
>TRBV6-1|TRBD1|TRBJ2-7
CASSTPGTEVEQYF